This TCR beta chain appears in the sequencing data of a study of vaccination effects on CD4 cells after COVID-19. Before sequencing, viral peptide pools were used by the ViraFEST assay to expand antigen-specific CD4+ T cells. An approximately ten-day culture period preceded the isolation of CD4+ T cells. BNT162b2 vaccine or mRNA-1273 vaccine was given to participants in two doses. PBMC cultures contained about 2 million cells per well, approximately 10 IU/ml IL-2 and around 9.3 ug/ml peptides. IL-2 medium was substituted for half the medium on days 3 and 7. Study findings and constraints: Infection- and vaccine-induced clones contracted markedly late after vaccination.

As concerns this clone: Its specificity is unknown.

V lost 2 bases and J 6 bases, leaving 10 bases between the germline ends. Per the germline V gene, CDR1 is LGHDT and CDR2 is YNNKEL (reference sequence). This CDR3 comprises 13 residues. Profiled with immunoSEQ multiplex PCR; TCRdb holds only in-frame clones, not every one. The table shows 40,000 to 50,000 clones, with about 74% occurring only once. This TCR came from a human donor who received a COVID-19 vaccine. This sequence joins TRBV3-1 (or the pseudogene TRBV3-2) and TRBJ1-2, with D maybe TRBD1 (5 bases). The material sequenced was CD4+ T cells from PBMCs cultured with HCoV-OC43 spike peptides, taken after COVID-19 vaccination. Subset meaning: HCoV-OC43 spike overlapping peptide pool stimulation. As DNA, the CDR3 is TGTGCCAGCAGCCAACCCCAAGGGGATGGCTACACCTTC. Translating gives CASSQPQGDGYTF.